What follows are 15 T cell receptor beta chains derived from one specimen sequenced in a study of CD8+ T cells in alopecia areata. Treatment noted: oral pan-JAK inhibitor, 5-10 mg twice daily. Investigators isolated RNA and reverse transcribed it into cDNA to act as the sequencing template. Measured with immunoSEQ multiplex PCR; TCRdb has only the in-frame clones, and not every one. The sample holds about 160,000 clones; roughly 65% are singletons and the top ten take around 0.91%. The sequenced sample was CD4+ T cells sorted from blood, obtained at week 4, from a patient treated with tofacitinib. All receptors come from a human donor with alopecia areata.

A note on this clone: Additional DNA sequences in this sample encode the identical CDR3. The J gene is TRBJ2-1, the V gene TRBV7-9, with TRBD1 identical over 9 bases. Germline CDR1 is SEHNR and CDR2 is FQNEAQ (reference sequence). This CDR3 contains 13 residues. V lost 5 bases, J lost 7 bases, and 3 bases stayed unmatched. The CDR3 loop is CASSLGQGNEQFF. The CDR3 DNA reads TGTGCCAGCAGCCTAGGACAGGGGAATGAGCAGTTCTTC.

This rearrangement joins TRBV2 to TRBJ2-2; D uncertain. CDR3 size: 14 residues. V gave up 6 bases and J gave up 6 bases, with 14 bases separating them. Looked up from germline, CDR1 is SNHLY and CDR2 is FYNNEI. This CDR3 reads CASRQRHGSGELFF. CDR3 nucleotides: TGTGCCAGCAGACAACGACACGGCTCCGGGGAGCTGTTTTTT.

The chain employs TRBV27 and TRBJ2-3, with TRBD1 matching over 8 bases. CDR1 is MNHEY, CDR2 SMNVEV, per germline (reference sequence). This CDR3 is 13 amino acids long. V was clipped by 5 bases and J by 7 bases; unmatched bases: 5. For the CDR3, the DNA is TGTGCCAGCAGTCTACGACAGGGGAATACGCAGTATTTT. It encodes CASSLRQGNTQYF.

Remarks on this clone: Other DNA sequences in this sample translate to the same CDR3. The V and J genes are TRBV29-1 and TRBJ1-1; D remains unclear. Trimming removed 7 bases at V and 5 bases at J, with 8 bases between. The CDR3 covers 10 residues. Germline CDR1 and CDR2: SQVTM and ANQGSEA. The CDR3 DNA reads TGCAGCGGTCAGAATACTGAAGCTTTCTTT. It yields the protein CSGQNTEAFF. Looking up the rest from reference TRBV29-1 and TRBJ1-1 gives the full variable domain: SAVISQKPSRDICQRGTSLTIQCQVDSQVTMMFWYRQQPGQSLTLIATANQGSEATYESGFVIDKFPISRPNLTFSTLTVSNMSPEDSSIYLCSGQNTEAFFGQGTRLTVV.

The chain recombines TRBV29-1 with TRBJ2-3; D remains unclear. Trimming removed 8 bases at V and 0 bases at J, with 12 bases between. This CDR3 region has 13 residues. Germline CDR1 reads SQVTM; CDR2 reads ANQGSEA. Written as DNA, the CDR3 is TGCAGCCCTGTGCCTAAAAGCACAGATACGCAGTATTTT. Its translation: CSPVPKSTDTQYF.

The genes are TRBV30 and TRBJ1-4; 9 bases match TRBD1. From germline, CDR1 is GTSNPN and CDR2 SVGIG (reference sequence). The CDR3 length is 13 residues. With V trimmed by 5 bases and J by 10 bases, 8 bases remained unmatched. The CDR3 DNA reads TGTGCCTGGTCGGGACAGGGCTCTGCAAAACTGTTTTTT. Translation: CAWSGQGSAKLFF.

The chain joins TRBV30 to TRBJ1-1; D call uncertain. Germline V gene data show CDR1 as GTSNPN and CDR2 as SVGIG (reference sequence). The V gene lost 3 bases and the J gene lost 0 bases, with 5 bases spanning the gap. The CDR3 spans 12 residues. The CDR3 protein is CAWRAVNTEAFF. The CDR3 DNA is TGTGCCTGGAGAGCGGTGAACACTGAAGCTTTCTTT.

In nucleotides, the CDR3 is TGTGCCAGCAGCTTGGCCGGGGGACAGTCACCCCTCCACTTT. It encodes CASSLAGGQSPLHF. The chain is built from TRBV5-6 and TRBJ1-6, with 7 bases fitting TRBD1. With 0 bases clipped from V and 10 bases from J, the junction kept 4 bases outside the gene matches. The CDR3 loop spans 14 amino acids. CDR1 is SGHDT and CDR2 is YYEEEE in the germline V gene.

This clone has more than one count but fewer than ten. The rearrangement joins TRBV4-3 to TRBJ2-6; D might be TRBD2 (5 bases). Trimming removed 0 bases at V and 0 bases at J, with 15 bases between. The length of the CDR3 is 19 residues. The V gene's germline CDR1 is LGHNA and CDR2 YSLEER. CDR3 nucleotide sequence: TGCGCCAGCAGCCAAGAAGGTCGGAGGATTTACTCTGGGGCCAACGTCCTGACTTTC. It yields the protein CASSQEGRRIYSGANVLTF.

The chain couples TRBV13 to TRBJ1-2; TRBD1 might be the D (6 bases). The CDR3 extends over 13 amino acids. V lost 5 bases and J 7 bases, leaving 14 bases between the germline ends. From germline, CDR1 is PRHDT and CDR2 FYEKMQ (reference sequence). The CDR3 DNA is TGTGCCAGCAGCCTACAGGGAAGGTCTGGCTACACCTTC. It codes for CASSLQGRSGYTF. Based on the CDR3 plus reference TRBV13 and TRBJ1-2, the full variable domain is AAGVIQSPRHLIKEKRETATLKCYPIPRHDTVYWYQQGPGQDPQFLISFYEKMQSDKGSIPDRFSAQQFSDYHSELNMSSLELGDSALYFCASSLQGRSGYTFGSGTRLTVV.

This sequence joins TRBV19 and TRBJ1-5; a possible D gene is TRBD1 (5 bases). Trimming removed 7 bases from V and 1 base from J, with 14 bases in between. The CDR3 totals 15 residues. In germline, CDR1 is LNHDA, CDR2 SQIVND (reference sequence). Written as DNA, the CDR3 is TGTGCCAGTACCCCTATGGCAGGGAGCAATCAGCCCCAGCATTTT. It specifies CASTPMAGSNQPQHF.

The CDR3 sequence is CASSEENQPQHF. Here the CDR3 DNA reads TGTGCCAGCAGTGAAGAAAATCAGCCCCAGCATTTT. V usage is TRBV25-1 and J usage is TRBJ1-5, with unresolved D. Germline V gene data show CDR1 as MGHDK and CDR2 as SYGVNS. The CDR3 has 12 amino acids. Trimming removed 2 bases at V and 4 bases at J, with 3 bases between.

This clone has more than one count but fewer than ten. The chain combines TRBV2 with TRBJ2-3, with D unclear. Germline V lookup: CDR1 SNHLY, CDR2 FYNNEI. Trimming pared 9 bases from V and 2 bases from J, leaving 12 bases between. The CDR3 is 13 amino acids. CDR3: CASAREPTDTQYF. The CDR3 region has the DNA TGTGCCAGTGCCCGAGAGCCCACAGATACGCAGTATTTT.

The rearrangement links TRBV4-3 to TRBJ2-3; 10 nucleotides align to TRBD2. The CDR3 consists of 17 residues. Germline CDR1 reads LGHNA; CDR2 reads YSLEER. Losses at the gene ends were 0 bases for V and 2 bases for J; bases not matched to a gene: 5. This CDR3 is CASSQDPSGGLTDTQYF. For the CDR3, the DNA is TGCGCCAGCAGCCAAGATCCTAGCGGGGGCCTCACAGATACGCAGTATTTT.

The chain has TRBV5-1 and TRBJ2-7; 10 positions agree with TRBD1. The germline CDR1 and CDR2 sequences are SGHRS and YFSETQ. This CDR3 comprises 15 residues. The J segment lost 3 bases and the V segment lost 3 bases, leaving 6 bases of the junction unmatched. CDR3 region: CASSYRDRGDYEQYF. As DNA, the CDR3 is TGCGCCAGCAGCTACCGGGACAGGGGCGACTACGAGCAGTACTTC.